This T cell receptor beta chain stems from a study of early stage breast cancer tumors. Study-level results: Most shared enriched TCRB sequences were commonly generated ones. Tumors had about 2.5-fold higher T cell density and higher clonality than adjacent normal breast tissue. Comparing each tissue with blood distinguished tumor from normal in about 90% of the 16 patients.

CDR1 and CDR2 from the germline V gene are SNHLY and FYNNEI. The CDR3 totals 12 residues. V lost 9 bases to trimming and J lost 6 bases, with 9 bases between them. In its sample, this clone ranks as medium-sized. Its antigen is not identified. Each sample had two DNA replicates, approximately 0.49 ug blood or around 1.5 ug tissue. Assay: immunoSEQ multiplex PCR; the TCRdb copy retains only in-frame clones and omits some. The sample lists about 72,000 clones, more than 65% occurring once. The rearrangement uses TRBV2 and TRBJ1-6; D is possibly TRBD1 (6 bases). The sample comprised blood. This clonotype was obtained from a person between 60 and 70 years old with breast cancer. Here the CDR3 DNA reads TGTGCCAGTGGGACAATTAATTCACCCCTCCACTTT. This sequence encodes CASGTINSPLHF.